These T cell receptor beta chains were read from a single sample in a study of blood T cell repertoires in COVID-19. The data were produced by immunoSEQ multiplex PCR, yet TCRdb's version contains in-frame clones alone and is incomplete. Of 130,000 to 150,000 clones in the sample, 81% are singletons; the top ten hold 6.5% to 8.5%. Material: peripheral blood. Receptors were obtained from a human donor with acute or convalescent COVID-19. The donor label of this sample is uncertain. CDR3s include the opening cysteine and the closing phenylalanine or tryptophan. The order of the fields is V gene, D gene, J gene, CDR3 DNA, CDR3 protein. The D gene is left open where the match is weak.

V gene: TRBV2; D gene: NA; J gene: TRBJ1-3; CDR3 DNA: TGTGCCAGCAGACGGTCTCGAAACACCATATATTTT; CDR3 protein: CASRRSRNTIYF
V gene: TRBV29-1; D gene: NA; J gene: TRBJ1-2; CDR3 DNA: TGCAGCGTCCTCGGACAGATTCCCTATGGCTACACCTTC; CDR3 protein: CSVLGQIPYGYTF
V gene: TRBV2; D gene: TRBD1; J gene: TRBJ1-2; CDR3 DNA: TGTGCCAGCAGTGTGAAAGGGGGCAATGGCTACACCTTC; CDR3 protein: CASSVKGGNGYTF
V gene: TRBV7-9; D gene: TRBD1; J gene: TRBJ2-4; CDR3 DNA: TGTGCCAGCAGCCCCGGGACAGACCTAGCCAAAAACATTCAGTACTTC; CDR3 protein: CASSPGTDLAKNIQYF
V gene: TRBV30; D gene: TRBD1; J gene: TRBJ1-2; CDR3 DNA: TGTGCCTGGAGGACGACAGGGGACTGGGGTGGCTACACCTTC; CDR3 protein: CAWRTTGDWGGYTF
V gene: TRBV18; D gene: NA; J gene: TRBJ1-2; CDR3 DNA: TGTGCCAGCTCACCCACCGCAGAAATCTATGGCTACACCTTC; CDR3 protein: CASSPTAEIYGYTF
V gene: TRBV6-5; D gene: NA; J gene: TRBJ2-2; CDR3 DNA: TGTGCCAGCAGTCTTCTCGGCGGGGAGCTGTTTTTT; CDR3 protein: CASSLLGGELFF
V gene: TRBV5-6; D gene: TRBD1; J gene: TRBJ1-2; CDR3 DNA: TGTGCCAGCAGCTTGACCACCGGGACAGGGGCCCTAGTCGACTATGGCTACACCTTC; CDR3 protein: CASSLTTGTGALVDYGYTF
V gene: TRBV27; D gene: TRBD2; J gene: TRBJ2-1; CDR3 DNA: TGTGCCAGCAGTTTAGGGACTAGCGGGTACAATGAGCAGTTCTTC; CDR3 protein: CASSLGTSGYNEQFF
V gene: TRBV24-1; D gene: TRBD1; J gene: TRBJ2-2; CDR3 DNA: TGTGCCACCAGTGAGCCACAGGGGGCGGACACCGGGGAGCTGTTTTTT; CDR3 protein: CATSEPQGADTGELFF
V gene: TRBV7-3; D gene: NA; J gene: TRBJ2-3; CDR3 DNA: TGTGCCAGCAGCTCAGCGGACTCCACAGATACGCAGTATTTT; CDR3 protein: CASSSADSTDTQYF
V gene: TRBV18; D gene: NA; J gene: TRBJ2-3; CDR3 DNA: TGTGCCAGCTCACCACCGTGGGGGGGGGCACAAGATACGCAGTATTTT; CDR3 protein: CASSPPWGGAQDTQYF
V gene: TRBV29-1; D gene: TRBD1; J gene: TRBJ1-2; CDR3 DNA: TGCAGCGTTGGAGAGGACAGGGGGCTTTTTGGCTACACCTTC; CDR3 protein: CSVGEDRGLFGYTF
V gene: TRBV4-1; D gene: TRBD2; J gene: TRBJ2-3; CDR3 DNA: TGCGCCAGCAGCCAAGATCGGACTAGCGGGGGGGCAGATACGCAGTATTTT; CDR3 protein: CASSQDRTSGGADTQYF
V gene: TRBV4-1; D gene: TRBD1; J gene: TRBJ1-2; CDR3 DNA: TGCGCCAGCAGCCCCCTACAGGGGGCCGTCTCTTTCTATGGCTACACCTTC; CDR3 protein: CASSPLQGAVSFYGYTF
V gene: TRBV18; D gene: NA; J gene: TRBJ1-2; CDR3 DNA: TGTGCCAGCTCACGCTCAGGGGTAGACTATGGCTACACCTTC; CDR3 protein: CASSRSGVDYGYTF
V gene: TRBV5-6; D gene: NA; J gene: TRBJ1-2; CDR3 DNA: TGTGCCAGCGCTCTCGGGATTAACTATGGCTACACCTTC; CDR3 protein: CASALGINYGYTF
V gene: TRBV13; D gene: NA; J gene: TRBJ2-2; CDR3 DNA: TGTGCCAGCAGCCGCCGGGGGAACACCGGGGAGCTGTTTTTT; CDR3 protein: CASSRRGNTGELFF